These 13 T cell receptor beta chains originate from one sample sequenced in a study of shared clonotypes between healthy human individuals. Some clones are missing from TCRdb's copy, which holds only in-frame ones; the method was immunoSEQ multiplex PCR. The data hold over 2 million clones, with roughly 94% observed a single time. The sequenced sample consisted of naive CD4+ T cells sorted from blood. The subset denotes: CD45RA+ positively selected. These receptor sequences come from a man aged 18 to 30 in good health.

The chain has TRBV10-1 and TRBJ1-6; D gene uncertain. Germline values: CDR1 WNHNN, CDR2 SYGVQD (reference sequence). The CDR3 consists of 13 residues. V was pared by 3 bases and J by 10 bases, with 10 bases between. CDR3 sequence (DNA): TGCGCCAGCAGTGAATCCGGGTTGTCACCCCTCCACTTT. Amino acids: CASSESGLSPLHF.

This clone was found once. The V call is TRBV11-2, the J call TRBJ1-1; D gene ambiguous. V lost 5 bases, J lost 5 bases, and 15 bases lay in between. In germline, CDR1 is SGHAT, CDR2 FQNNGV. The CDR3 has 14 residues. CDR3 coding DNA: TGTGCCAGCAGCACGACTCCCGCGGGGACTGAAGCTTTCTTT. Its protein product is CASSTTPAGTEAFF.

This chain joins TRBV4-2 and TRBJ2-7; no clear D gene. The V and J ends lost 0 bases and 1 base respectively, with 10 bases between them. The length of the CDR3 is 15 residues. Germline CDR1 and CDR2: LGHNA and YNFKEQ. The CDR3 spells CASSQDSPISYEQYF. The CDR3 coding sequence is TGTGCCAGCAGCCAAGATTCCCCAATTTCCTACGAGCAGTACTTC.

The chain links TRBV6-5 to TRBJ1-1; D might be TRBD1 (6 bases). Germline values: CDR1 MNHEY, CDR2 SVGAGI. The ends were cut back, 0 bases at V and 11 bases at J, with 19 bases in the middle. The length of the CDR3 is 15 residues. CDR3 sequence: CASSYSQGPNPGAFF. CDR3 nucleotides: TGTGCCAGCAGTTACTCTCAGGGGCCGAACCCCGGGGCTTTCTTT.

This clone appeared a single time. The chain employs TRBV10-3 and TRBJ2-7; TRBD1 matches at 7 bases. The J segment lost 4 bases and the V segment lost 2 bases, leaving 11 bases of the junction unmatched. There are 16 residues in the CDR3. Germline assignment: CDR1 ENHRY and CDR2 SYGVKD. CDR3 protein: CAISERQPGDSYEQYF. Here the CDR3 DNA reads TGTGCCATCAGTGAGAGGCAACCCGGGGACAGTTACGAGCAGTACTTC.

The chain couples TRBV30 to TRBJ2-7; D is possibly TRBD1 (6 bases). The CDR3 spans 15 residues. In germline, CDR1 is GTSNPN, CDR2 SVGIG (reference sequence). V lost 0 bases and J lost 7, with 19 bases in between. The CDR3 is CAWSVPRSGAREQYF. The CDR3, as DNA: TGTGCCTGGAGTGTACCACGATCAGGGGCGCGTGAGCAGTACTTC.

In its sample, this clone was seen once. The V gene is TRBV30, the J gene TRBJ2-7, with 9 bases matching TRBD1. Germline CDR1 and CDR2: GTSNPN and SVGIG (reference sequence). The CDR3 is 16 residues long. Trimming cost V 0 bases and J 2 bases; bases outside gene matches: 8. CDR3 region: CAWSVPGQGSPYEQYF. In DNA form, the CDR3 reads TGTGCCTGGAGTGTACCCGGACAGGGGAGTCCCTACGAGCAGTACTTC.

This clone has just one count. The chain has TRBV19 and TRBJ2-7, with D maybe TRBD1 (6 bases). The CDR3 consists of 15 residues. In germline, CDR1 is LNHDA, CDR2 SQIVND (reference sequence). V lost 3 bases and J 1 base, leaving 13 bases between the germline ends. CDR3 DNA: TGTGCCAGTAGTATTTATCCAGGGGAATCCTACGAGCAGTACTTC. This sequence encodes CASSIYPGESYEQYF.

This clone was seen only once. The chain couples TRBV2 to TRBJ1-1; D gene ambiguous. The germline V and J ends were trimmed by 4 bases and 4 bases, with 10 bases remaining between them. The CDR3 runs to 13 residues. Germline lookup yields CDR1 SNHLY and CDR2 FYNNEI. The CDR3 DNA sequence: TGTGCCAGCAGTGGTTTGTGGAGCACTGAAGCTTTCTTT. As protein: CASSGLWSTEAFF.

This chain uses TRBV30 with TRBJ2-5, with TRBD1 matching over 7 bases. The CDR3 spans 13 residues. From germline, CDR1 is GTSNPN and CDR2 SVGIG (reference sequence). V lost 4 bases, J lost 5 bases, and 7 bases stayed unmatched. CDR3 in amino acids: CAWTRQGWETQYF. DNA of the CDR3: TGTGCCTGGACCCGACAGGGATGGGAGACCCAGTACTTC.

As regards this clone: Other nucleotide sequences from this sample produce the same CDR3. CDR3 DNA sequence: TGTGCCAGCAGCCGACAGGGTAGCACCGGGGAGCTGTTTTTT. Translation gives CASSRQGSTGELFF. The genes are TRBV7-9 and TRBJ2-2; 7 bases map to TRBD1. The V and J ends lost 5 bases and 4 bases, in that order; junction bases with no gene match: 4. This CDR3 contains 14 residues. Germline CDR1 and CDR2: SEHNR and FQNEAQ (reference sequence). Filled out from reference TRBV7-9 and TRBJ2-2, the complete variable domain reads DTGVSQNPRHKITKRGQNVTFRCDPISEHNRLYWYRQTLGQGPEFLTYFQNEAQLEKSRLLSDRFSAERPKGSFSTLEIQRTEQGDSAMYLCASSRQGSTGELFFGEGSRLTVL.

Points on this clone: Other DNA sequences of this sample code for an identical CDR3. The chain has TRBV2 and TRBJ2-5; D gene ambiguous. The CDR3 extends over 11 amino acids. CDR1 and CDR2 (germline): SNHLY, FYNNEI. V lost 7 bases and J lost 1, with 4 bases in between. The CDR3 sequence is CASTVQETQYF. For the CDR3, the DNA is TGTGCCAGCACAGTCCAAGAGACCCAGTACTTC.

This chain links TRBV11-2 with TRBJ2-3; 11 nucleotides match TRBD2. CDR1 is SGHAT and CDR2 is FQNNGV in the germline V gene. The CDR3 extends over 16 amino acids. Trimming removed 5 bases from V and 3 bases from J; junction bases left unmatched: 7. The CDR3 region has the DNA TGTGCCAGCAGCCCTACTAGCGGGGGTAGTACAGATACGCAGTATTTT. Protein: CASSPTSGGSTDTQYF.